This is a list of T cell receptor beta chains from one sample in a study of T cell repertoires in cytomegalovirus infection. Antigens for these TCRs are unknown. TCRdb independently ran MiXCR on the reads; one entry per CDR3 protein. The sample carries nearly 700,000 distinct CDR3 sequences, 33% recorded once. The source material was cultured PBMCs, sampled from culture after CMV antigen stimulation. These receptor sequences come from a human donor in good health (CMV status not recorded). Some clones in this sample may be carry-over from other donors' samples. The CDR3 runs from the conserved cysteine through the conserved F or W. The D gene is left open where the match is weak. The size field is filled for only some rows; it gives once, few, many or a size class.

v_gene	j_gene	d_gene	abundance	CDR3nt	CDR3aa
TRBV27	TRBJ1-5	-	-	TGTGCCAGCAGTGAGGTGGGTACCGGTGGCAATCAGCCCCAGCATTTT	CASSEVGTGGNQPQHF
TRBV5-4	TRBJ2-7	-	once	TGTGCCAGCAGCCCGACGGGACTCTACGAGCAGTACTTC	CASSPTGLYEQYF
TRBV7-6	TRBJ2-1	TRBD2	-	TGTGCCAGCAGCTCCGGGACTAGAGCCCCATTCCTATACAATGAGCAGTTCTTC	CASSSGTRAPFLYNEQFF
TRBV7-2	TRBJ2-1	TRBD2	-	TGTGCCAGCAGCTTTGGGCTAGCGGGAAATGAGCAGTTCTTC	CASSFGLAGNEQFF
TRBV10-2	TRBJ1-3	TRBD1	-	TGCGCCAGCAGTGACGGACAGGGGGCGAGCTCTGGAAACACCATATATTTT	CASSDGQGASSGNTIYF
TRBV7-9	TRBJ2-3	-	few	TGTGCCAGCAGCTTACACCCTGGTGGGGGGAGAACAGATACGCAGTATTTT	CASSLHPGGGRTDTQYF
TRBV4-1	TRBJ1-6	-	few	TGCGCCAGCAGCCAAGATACAAGGTTTTCGGCCCTCCACTTT	CASSQDTRFSALHF
TRBV5-5	TRBJ1-6	-	-	TGTGCCAGCAGCCTCAACTGGGATTCACCCCTCCACTTT	CASSLNWDSPLHF
TRBV7-9	TRBJ1-5	-	few	TGTGCCAGCTCTGACAAGTTGCAGCCCCAGCATTTT	CASSDKLQPQHF
TRBV5-1	TRBJ2-1	-	-	TGCGCCAGCAGATTACCGGGACGATACAATGAGCAGTTCTTC	CASRLPGRYNEQFF
TRBV29-1	TRBJ1-1	-	-	TGCAGCGTTGAGAAGTCGGGGGTCGGGGGCACTGAAGCTTTCTTT	CSVEKSGVGGTEAFF
TRBV6-2/TRBV6-3	TRBJ1-6	TRBD1	few	TGTGCCAGCAGTCGGACAGGGCGGTCACCCCTCCACTTT	CASSRTGRSPLHF
TRBV5-1	TRBJ2-7	TRBD1	few	TGCGCCAGCAGCCCGGACAGGGTCTACGAGCAGTACTTC	CASSPDRVYEQYF
TRBV7-8	TRBJ2-3	-	many	TGTGCCAGCAGCTTAGGGAGGACAGCCAAAAGCACAGATACGCAGTATTTT	CASSLGRTAKSTDTQYF
TRBV7-9	TRBJ2-3	-	few	TGTGCCAGCAGCCCTAGGACCGGTACGCAGTATTTT	CASSPRTGTQYF
TRBV7-9	TRBJ2-1	-	few	TGTGCCAGCAGCCCTGGAGGGAGACGCTCCTACAATGAGCAGTTCTTC	CASSPGGRRSYNEQFF
TRBV2	TRBJ2-1	-	-	TGTGCCAGCATTCGGACGCCTGAGCAGTTCTTC	CASIRTPEQFF